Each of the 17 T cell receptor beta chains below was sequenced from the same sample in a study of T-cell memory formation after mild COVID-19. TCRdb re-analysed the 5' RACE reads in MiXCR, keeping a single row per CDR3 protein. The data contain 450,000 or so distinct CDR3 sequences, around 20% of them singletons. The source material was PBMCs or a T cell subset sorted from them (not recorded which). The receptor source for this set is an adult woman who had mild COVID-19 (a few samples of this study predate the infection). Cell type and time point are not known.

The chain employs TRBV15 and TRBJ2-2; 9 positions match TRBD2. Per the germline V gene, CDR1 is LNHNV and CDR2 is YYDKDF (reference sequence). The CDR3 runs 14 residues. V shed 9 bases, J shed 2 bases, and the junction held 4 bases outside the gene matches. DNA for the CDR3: TGTGCCACGATAGCGGGAGTTAACACCGGGGAGCTGTTTTTT. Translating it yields CATIAGVNTGELFF. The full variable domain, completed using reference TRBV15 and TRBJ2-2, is DAMVIQNPRYQVTQFGKPVTLSCSQTLNHNVMYWYQQKSSQAPKLLFHYYDKDFNNEADTPDNFQSRRPNTSFCFLDIRSPGLGDTAMYLCATIAGVNTGELFFGEGSRLTVL.

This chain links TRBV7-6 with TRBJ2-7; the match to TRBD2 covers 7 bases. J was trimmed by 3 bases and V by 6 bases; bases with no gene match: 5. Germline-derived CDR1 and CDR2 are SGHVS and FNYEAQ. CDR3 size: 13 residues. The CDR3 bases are TGTGCCAGCAGACCTAGCGGTGACTACGAGCAGTACTTC. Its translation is CASRPSGDYEQYF.

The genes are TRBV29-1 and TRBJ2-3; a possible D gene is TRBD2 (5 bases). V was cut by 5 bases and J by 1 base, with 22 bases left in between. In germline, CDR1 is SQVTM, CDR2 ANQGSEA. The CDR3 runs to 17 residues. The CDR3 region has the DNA TGCAGCGTTAGTGTCCACGGGGTTCGCTTCGGCACAGATACGCAGTATTTT. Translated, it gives CSVSVHGVRFGTDTQYF.

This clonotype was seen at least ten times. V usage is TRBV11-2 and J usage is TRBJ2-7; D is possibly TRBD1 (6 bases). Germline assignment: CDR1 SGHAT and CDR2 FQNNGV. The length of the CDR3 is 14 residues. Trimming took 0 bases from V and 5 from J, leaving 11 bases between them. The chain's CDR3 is CASSLDQGLDEQYF. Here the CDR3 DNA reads TGTGCCAGCAGCTTAGATCAGGGGCTGGACGAGCAGTACTTC. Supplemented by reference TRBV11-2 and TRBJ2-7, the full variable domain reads EAGVAQSPRYKIIEKRQSVAFWCNPISGHATLYWYQQILGQGPKLLIQFQNNGVVDDSQLPKDRFSAERLKGVDSTLKIQPAKLEDSAVYLCASSLDQGLDEQYFGPGTRLTVT.

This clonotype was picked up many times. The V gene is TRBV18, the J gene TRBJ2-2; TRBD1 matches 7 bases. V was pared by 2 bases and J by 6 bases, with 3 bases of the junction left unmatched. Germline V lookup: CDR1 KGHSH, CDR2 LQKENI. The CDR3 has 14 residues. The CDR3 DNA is TGTGCCAGCTCACCAGCGACAGGGTCCGGGGAGCTGTTTTTT. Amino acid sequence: CASSPATGSGELFF. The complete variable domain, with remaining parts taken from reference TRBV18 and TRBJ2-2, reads NAGVMQNPRHLVRRRGQEARLRCSPMKGHSHVYWYRQLPEEGLKFMVYLQKENIIDESGMPKERFSAEFPKEGPSILRIQQVVRGDSAAYFCASSPATGSGELFFGEGSRLTVL.

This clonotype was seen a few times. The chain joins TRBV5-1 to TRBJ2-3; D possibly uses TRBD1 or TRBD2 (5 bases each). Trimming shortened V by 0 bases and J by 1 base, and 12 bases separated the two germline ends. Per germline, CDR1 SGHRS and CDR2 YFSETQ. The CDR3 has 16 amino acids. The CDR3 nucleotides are TGCGCCAGCAGCTTGGAGGGGCGTAGCGGCACAGATACGCAGTATTTT. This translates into CASSLEGRSGTDTQYF.

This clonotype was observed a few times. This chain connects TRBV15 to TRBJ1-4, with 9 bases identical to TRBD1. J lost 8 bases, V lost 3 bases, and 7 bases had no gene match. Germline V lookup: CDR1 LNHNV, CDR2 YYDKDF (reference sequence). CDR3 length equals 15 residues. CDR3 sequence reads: CATSRGDRVWEKLFF. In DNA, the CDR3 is TGTGCCACCAGCAGGGGGGACAGGGTTTGGGAAAAACTGTTTTTT. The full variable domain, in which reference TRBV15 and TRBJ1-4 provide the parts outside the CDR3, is DAMVIQNPRYQVTQFGKPVTLSCSQTLNHNVMYWYQQKSSQAPKLLFHYYDKDFNNEADTPDNFQSRRPNTSFCFLDIRSPGLGDTAMYLCATSRGDRVWEKLFFGSGTQLSVL.

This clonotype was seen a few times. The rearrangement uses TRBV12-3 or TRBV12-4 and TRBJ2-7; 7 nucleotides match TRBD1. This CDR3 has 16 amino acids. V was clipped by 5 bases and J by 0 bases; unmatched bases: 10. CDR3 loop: CASSPTGQVSSYEQYF. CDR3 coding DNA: TGTGCCAGCAGTCCCACCGGACAGGTGAGCTCCTACGAGCAGTACTTC.

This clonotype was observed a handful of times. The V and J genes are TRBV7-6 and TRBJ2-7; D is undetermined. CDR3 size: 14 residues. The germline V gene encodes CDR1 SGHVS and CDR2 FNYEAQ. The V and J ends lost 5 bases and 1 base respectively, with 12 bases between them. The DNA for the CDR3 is TGTGCCAGCAGCCAAGCAGGCCCATCCTACGAGCAGTACTTC. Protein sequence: CASSQAGPSYEQYF.

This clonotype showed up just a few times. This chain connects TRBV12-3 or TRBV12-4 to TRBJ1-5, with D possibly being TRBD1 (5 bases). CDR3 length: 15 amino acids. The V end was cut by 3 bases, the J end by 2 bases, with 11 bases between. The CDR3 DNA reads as TGTGCCAGCAGTTTTGCAGGGATGGGCAATCAGCCCCAGCATTTT. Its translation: CASSFAGMGNQPQHF.

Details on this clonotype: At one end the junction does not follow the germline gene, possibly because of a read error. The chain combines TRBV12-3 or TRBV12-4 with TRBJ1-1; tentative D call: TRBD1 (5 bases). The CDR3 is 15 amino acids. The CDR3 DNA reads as TGTGCCAGCAGTTTGGAGGGCTTGGTAGGGACTGAAGATTTCTTT. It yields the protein CASSLEGLVGTEDFF.

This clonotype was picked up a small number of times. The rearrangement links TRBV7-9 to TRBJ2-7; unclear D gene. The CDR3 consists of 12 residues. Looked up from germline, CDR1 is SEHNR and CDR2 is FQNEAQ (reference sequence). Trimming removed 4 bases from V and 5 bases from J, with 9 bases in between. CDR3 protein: CASSSGTNEQYF. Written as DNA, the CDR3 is TGTGCCAGCAGCTCCGGAACCAACGAGCAGTACTTC.

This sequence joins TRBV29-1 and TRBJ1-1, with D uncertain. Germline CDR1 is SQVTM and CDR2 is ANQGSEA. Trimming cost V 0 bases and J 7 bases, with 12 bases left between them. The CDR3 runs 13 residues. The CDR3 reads CSVEETTSFEAFF. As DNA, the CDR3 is TGCAGCGTTGAAGAAACAACCTCCTTTGAAGCTTTCTTT.

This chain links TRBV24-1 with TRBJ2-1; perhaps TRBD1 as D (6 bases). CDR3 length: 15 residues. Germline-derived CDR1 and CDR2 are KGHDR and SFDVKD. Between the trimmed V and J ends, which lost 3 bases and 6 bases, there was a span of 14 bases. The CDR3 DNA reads TGTGCCACCAGTGATCCGAGGACAGTCACCAATGAGCAGTTCTTC. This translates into CATSDPRTVTNEQFF.

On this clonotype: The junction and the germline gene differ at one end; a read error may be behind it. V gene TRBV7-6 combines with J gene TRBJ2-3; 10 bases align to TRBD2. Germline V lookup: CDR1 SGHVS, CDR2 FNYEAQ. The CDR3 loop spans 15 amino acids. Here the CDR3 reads CTSSPSGTSVDTQYF. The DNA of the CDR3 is TGTACCAGCAGTCCTTCCGGGACTAGCGTAGATACGCAGTATTTT.

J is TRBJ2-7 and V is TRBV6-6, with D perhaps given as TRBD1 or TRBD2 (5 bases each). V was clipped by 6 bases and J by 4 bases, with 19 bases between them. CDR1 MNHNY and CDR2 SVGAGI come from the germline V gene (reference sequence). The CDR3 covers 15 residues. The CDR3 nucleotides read TGTGCCAGCAGCCAAGTCCTCGGGGCCTTTTACGAGCAGTACTTC. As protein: CASSQVLGAFYEQYF.

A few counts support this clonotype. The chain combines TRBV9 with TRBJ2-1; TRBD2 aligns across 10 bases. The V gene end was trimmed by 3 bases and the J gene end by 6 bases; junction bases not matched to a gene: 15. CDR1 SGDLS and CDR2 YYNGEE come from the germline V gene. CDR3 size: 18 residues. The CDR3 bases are TGTGCCAGCAGCGCCCTCGGAGTCGGACTAGCGGCCTTCAATGAGCAGTTCTTC. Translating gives CASSALGVGLAAFNEQFF.